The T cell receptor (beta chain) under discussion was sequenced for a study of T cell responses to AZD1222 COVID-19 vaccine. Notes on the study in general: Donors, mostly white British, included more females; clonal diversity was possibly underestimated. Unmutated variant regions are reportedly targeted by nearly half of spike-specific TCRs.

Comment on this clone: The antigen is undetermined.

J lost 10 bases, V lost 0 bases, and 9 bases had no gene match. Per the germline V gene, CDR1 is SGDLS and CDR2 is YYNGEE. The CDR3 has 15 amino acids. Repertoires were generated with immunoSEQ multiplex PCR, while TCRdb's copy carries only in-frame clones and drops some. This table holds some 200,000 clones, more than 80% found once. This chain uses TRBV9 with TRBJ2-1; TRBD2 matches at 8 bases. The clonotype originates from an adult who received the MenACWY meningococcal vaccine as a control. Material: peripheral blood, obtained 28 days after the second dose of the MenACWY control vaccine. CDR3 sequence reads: CASSVVGTSLREQFF. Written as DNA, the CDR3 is TGTGCCAGCAGCGTAGTTGGGACTAGTCTTAGGGAGCAGTTCTTC.